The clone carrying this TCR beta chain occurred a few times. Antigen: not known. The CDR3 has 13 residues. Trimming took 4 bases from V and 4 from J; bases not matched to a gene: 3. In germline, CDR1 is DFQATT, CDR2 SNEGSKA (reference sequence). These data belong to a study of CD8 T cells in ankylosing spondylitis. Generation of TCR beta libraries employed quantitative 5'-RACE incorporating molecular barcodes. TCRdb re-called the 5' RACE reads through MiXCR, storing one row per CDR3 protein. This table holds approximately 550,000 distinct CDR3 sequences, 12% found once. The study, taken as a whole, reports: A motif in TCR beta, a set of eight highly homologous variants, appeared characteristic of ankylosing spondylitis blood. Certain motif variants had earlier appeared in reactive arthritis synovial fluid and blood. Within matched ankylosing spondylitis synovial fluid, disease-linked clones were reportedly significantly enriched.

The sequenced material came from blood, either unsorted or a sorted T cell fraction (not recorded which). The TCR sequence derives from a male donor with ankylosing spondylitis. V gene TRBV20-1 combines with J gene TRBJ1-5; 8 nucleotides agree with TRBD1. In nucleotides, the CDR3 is TGCAGTGCTACAGGGGGCATTAATCAGCCCCAGCATTTT. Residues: CSATGGINQPQHF.